This T cell receptor (beta chain) was sequenced for a study of T cell responses to AZD1222 COVID-19 vaccine. Study-level information: Pooling of second doses given at about 4 or about 12 weeks was done. Findings of the study overall: White British ancestry dominated among donors, who included more females, and clonal diversity was possibly underestimated. Nearly half of unique spike-specific TCRs reportedly avoided B.1.351 and B.1.1.7 mutated regions. Regions 160-218 and 743-854 held dominance among vaccine-associated CD4 TCRs, which spanned spike.

The ends lost 7 bases at V and 8 bases at J; junction bases unmatched: 15. Germline V gene data show CDR1 as MNHEY and CDR2 as SVGAGI. The CDR3 loop spans 15 amino acids. Profiled with immunoSEQ multiplex PCR; TCRdb holds only in-frame clones, not every one. Among about 140,000 clones listed, about 90% were seen once. This clone was seen once. Its antigen remains unidentified. The V call is TRBV6-5, the J call TRBJ1-2; TRBD1 agrees at 8 bases. Sequences were derived from peripheral blood, sampled on day 0 of AZD1222 vaccination. This TCR was recovered from an adult in good health. This CDR3 is CASKDPGQAFSGYTF. The CDR3, as DNA: TGTGCCAGCAAGGACCCGGGACAGGCGTTCAGCGGCTACACCTTC.